A selection of T cell receptor beta chains follows, all from one sample in a study of shared clonotypes between healthy human individuals. Repertoires were generated with immunoSEQ multiplex PCR, while TCRdb's copy carries only in-frame clones and drops some. This sample has approximately 2,300,000 clones, with around 93% found just once. The sample consisted of naive CD4+ T cells from PBMCs. These receptors were taken from a young man in good health. Some clones in this sample may be carry-over from other donors' samples. Each CDR3 is given without its conserved first and last residue.

j_call v_call cdr3_aa
TRBJ1-5 TRBV19 ASTIRQELSNQPQH
TRBJ2-4 TRBV9 ASSPQGAKNIQY
TRBJ1-2 TRBV28 ASSSETGGNYGYT
TRBJ2-7 TRBV5-1 ASSLKLQQGARDEQY
TRBJ2-2 TRBV6-5 ASSYIRHRIRELF
TRBJ1-2 TRBV9 ASSPLDGYGYT
TRBJ2-3 TRBV7-2 ARAGSTDTQY
TRBJ2-2 TRBV7-8 ATRDMVLAGELF
TRBJ2-7 TRBV5-1 ASSGSPGGHYEQY
TRBJ1-1 TRBV29-1 SVERDRGLAEAF
TRBJ2-7 TRBV28 ASSPGLSSYEQY
TRBJ2-1 TRBV6-6 ASSRTAPGEQF
TRBJ2-1 TRBV7-8 ASSSDLNEQF
TRBJ2-1 TRBV2 ASARYNEQF
TRBJ2-7 TRBV11-2 ASSTRLGGAGSSKQY
TRBJ2-1 TRBV29-1 SVGVGGSYNEQF
TRBJ2-7 TRBV28 ASLTTGRFGGYEQY
TRBJ2-1 TRBV12-5 ASGSRTYNEQF
TRBJ1-5 TRBV6-1 ASSVDGQGPYPQH
TRBJ1-2 TRBV21-1 ASSKPIRQAPTFNYGYT
TRBJ1-1 TRBV14 ASSRGQNAEAF
TRBJ2-7 TRBV5-1 ASSSGAVLLDEQY
TRBJ2-1 TRBV15 ATRTLAATYNEQF
TRBJ2-3 TRBV5-4 ASSVSPGRTTTDTQY
TRBJ1-4 TRBV20-1 SAREYEKLF
TRBJ1-4 TRBV4-2 ASSQAGTGGDEKLF
TRBJ1-1 TRBV28 ASSPMGAPGTEAF
TRBJ2-7 TRBV18 ASSPIVGEGGHEQY
TRBJ1-1 TRBV30 AWSEGQLGAEAF
TRBJ1-4 TRBV7-2 ASSFSGEKLF
TRBJ2-4 TRBV15 ATSGGNTPERY
TRBJ2-7 TRBV9 ASSPRGSGRYYEQY
TRBJ1-2 TRBV28 ASRDSRTKGYT
TRBJ2-2 TRBV9 ASSPRTENTGELF
TRBJ2-7 TRBV7-9 ASSLGQGNHEQY
TRBJ2-5 TRBV7-6 ASSANRGWETQY
TRBJ2-2 TRBV5-1 ASSLWGEDTGELF
TRBJ2-3 TRBV6-5 ASSQGTDTQY
TRBJ2-7 TRBV28 ASRSPSGTYEQY
TRBJ1-1 TRBV5-6 ASSPDPLAEAF
TRBJ1-1 TRBV5-1 ASSLGVGAMNTEAF
TRBJ2-7 TRBV4-3 ASSQDEVREQY
TRBJ2-7 TRBV28 ASSWPPGDIYEQY
TRBJ2-3 TRBV27 ASSLSREHTQY
TRBJ1-3 TRBV30 AWSRQGRRNTIY
TRBJ1-1 TRBV28 ASSLGTGPTEAF
TRBJ2-1 TRBV18 ASSPNTGTSNEQF
TRBJ2-1 TRBV6-1 ASLGGYNEQF
TRBJ1-4 TRBV28 ASSLMGATNEKLF
TRBJ1-5 TRBV27 ARRVRSSNQPQH
TRBJ2-7 TRBV27 ASRPRGTETTSYEQY
TRBJ2-4 TRBV28 ASSGGGQLAKNIQY
TRBJ2-2 TRBV27 ASSLWTSGSLPGELF
TRBJ2-1 TRBV5-1 ASSLDSSEQF
TRBJ1-1 TRBV18 ASSATDRDAEAF
TRBJ2-1 TRBV5-1 ASSLGLAGALRDEQF
TRBJ1-1 TRBV11-1 ASSFQAALNTEAF
TRBJ2-2 TRBV7-9 ASRPELGQLIAGELF
TRBJ2-3 TRBV6-5 ASSYDSRDTQY
TRBJ2-6 TRBV6-6 ASSLDRSGANVLT